A few counts support the clone carrying this TCR beta chain. The antigen is unknown. TCRdb processed the reads anew with MiXCR; each CDR3 protein has one entry. The sample holds around 78,000 distinct CDR3 sequences, approximately 24% seen once. The CDR3 consists of 13 residues. V was clipped by 4 bases and J by 8 bases; unmatched bases: 9. The germline V gene encodes CDR1 SQVTM and CDR2 ANQGSEA. These data are taken from a study of T cell repertoires in cytomegalovirus infection. Turning to the study itself: Well-studied HLA-B-restricted epitopes and recently identified HLA-C-restricted epitopes of CMV were both used in the study. Based on public TCR beta signatures, there were indications of CMV infection and of a matching HLA type. Study-level points and caveats: Dominant in the ex vivo response were TCR beta clonotypes restricted by HLA-C and specific for CMV. Identification of carriers of CMV plus the relevant HLA was performed using cumulative public TCR beta family frequency.

The source of this sequence is a human donor in good health (CMV status not recorded). Some clones in this sample may be carry-over from other donors' samples. The sequencing here drew on CD8+ T cells from cultured PBMCs, taken from culture after CMV antigen stimulation. This chain connects TRBV29-1 to TRBJ1-2; the match to TRBD1 covers 8 bases. In DNA, the CDR3 is TGCAGCGTTGTACTTCAGGGGGCGTTAGGCTACACCTTC. Protein sequence: CSVVLQGALGYTF.